This T cell receptor beta chain was captured in a study of blood T cell repertoires in COVID-19. Study-wide context: Sources were T cells, B-cell-depleted T cells, or PBMCs; the material itself was cDNA or gDNA.

The germline V gene has CDR1 MNHEY and CDR2 SVGEGT. Trimming removed 2 bases at V and 2 bases at J, with 11 bases between. CDR3 length: 15 residues. In the original workflow: Scientists estimated how many nucleated cells there were by amplifying reference gene primers. The assay was immunoSEQ multiplex PCR, and TCRdb's table has in-frame clones only and misses some. The V and J calls and clone size come from that table; D and trimming were worked out from the DNA. This sample yields under 200,000 clones, of which 70% to 90% are seen a single time; 4.5% to 5% belongs to the top ten. This chain joins TRBV6-2 or TRBV6-3 and TRBJ2-3; no definite D call. The sequenced material came from peripheral blood. This receptor was taken from a woman older than 75 with acute or convalescent COVID-19. CDR3 nucleotide sequence: TGTGCCAGCAGTTACCGGCCAGCGCCCACAGATACGCAGTATTTT. Amino acids: CASSYRPAPTDTQYF.